A selection of T cell receptor beta chains follows, all from one sample in a study of blood T cell repertoires in COVID-19. Some clones are missing from TCRdb's copy, which holds only in-frame ones; the method was immunoSEQ multiplex PCR. The table shows around 280,000 clones, with 88% occurring only once. Sequenced material: peripheral blood. Receptor source: a woman in her twenties or thirties with COVID-19, enrolled during active disease. CDR3s include the opening cysteine and the closing phenylalanine or tryptophan. The D gene is left open where the match is weak. A clone size is listed for some rows: how often the clone was seen (once, few, many), or a class if it is expanded.

J: TRBJ2-1; V: TRBV11-2; D: -; size: -; CDR3: CASSPRIEQFF; DNA: TGTGCCAGCAGCCCCAGGATTGAGCAGTTCTTC
J: TRBJ2-7; V: TRBV6-5; D: -; size: -; CDR3: CASSRTRSEQYF; DNA: TGTGCCAGCAGCCGGACACGAAGCGAGCAGTACTTC
J: TRBJ2-2; V: TRBV11-2; D: -; size: -; CDR3: CASSLWAGNTGELFF; DNA: TGTGCCAGCAGCTTATGGGCCGGGAACACCGGGGAGCTGTTTTTT
J: TRBJ2-7; V: TRBV14; D: -; size: -; CDR3: CASSQSGMRYEQYF; DNA: TGTGCCAGCAGCCAATCGGGGATGCGCTACGAGCAGTACTTC
J: TRBJ2-3; V: TRBV24-1; D: TRBD2; size: few; CDR3: CATSDLSGGGTDTQYF; DNA: TGTGCCACCAGTGATTTATCGGGGGGAGGCACAGATACGCAGTATTTT
J: TRBJ1-4; V: TRBV13; D: -; size: -; CDR3: CASSFGRSNEKLFF; DNA: TGTGCCAGCAGCTTCGGGAGAAGTAATGAAAAACTGTTTTTT
J: TRBJ2-2; V: TRBV11-2; D: -; size: -; CDR3: CASSLSIGSGGELFF; DNA: TGTGCCAGCAGCTTAAGCATCGGGAGCGGCGGGGAGCTGTTTTTT
J: TRBJ2-1; V: TRBV6-5; D: -; size: few; CDR3: CASSYSPFNEQFF; DNA: TGTGCCAGCAGTTACTCCCCTTTCAATGAGCAGTTCTTC
J: TRBJ1-5; V: TRBV4-2; D: -; size: once; CDR3: CASSQDTRQPQHF; DNA: TGTGCCAGCAGCCAAGATACGCGGCAGCCCCAGCATTTT
J: TRBJ2-7; V: TRBV3-1/TRBV3-2; D: -; size: -; CDR3: CASSQGGRSDEQYF; DNA: TGTGCCAGCAGCCAAGGAGGGAGGAGCGACGAGCAGTACTTC
J: TRBJ2-3; V: TRBV28; D: -; size: -; CDR3: CASSLGLGTDTQYF; DNA: TGTGCCAGCAGTTTAGGGCTGGGCACAGATACGCAGTATTTT
J: TRBJ2-7; V: TRBV9; D: -; size: -; CDR3: CASSAGLGSYEQYF; DNA: TGTGCCAGCAGCGCGGGACTGGGTTCCTACGAGCAGTACTTC
J: TRBJ1-2; V: TRBV2; D: -; size: -; CDR3: CASSSTENYGYTF; DNA: TGTGCCAGCAGTTCGACAGAGAACTATGGCTACACCTTC
J: TRBJ2-2; V: TRBV5-6; D: -; size: -; CDR3: CASAYLGRGNGELFF; DNA: TGTGCCAGCGCATACCTCGGGAGAGGGAACGGGGAGCTGTTTTTT
J: TRBJ1-2; V: TRBV7-8; D: -; size: once; CDR3: CASSLAAASYGYTF; DNA: TGTGCCAGCAGCTTAGCAGCGGCGTCCTATGGCTACACCTTC
J: TRBJ1-6; V: TRBV5-4; D: TRBD1; size: few; CDR3: CASSVQGAPGTSPLHF; DNA: TGTGCCAGCAGCGTGCAGGGGGCCCCGGGTACTTCACCCCTCCACTTT
J: TRBJ2-5; V: TRBV5-1; D: TRBD2; size: few; CDR3: CASSSTSDPETQYF; DNA: TGCGCCAGCAGCTCTACTAGCGACCCGGAGACCCAGTACTTC